Given below is one T cell receptor beta chain in context. Looked up from germline, CDR1 is SGHNT and CDR2 is YENEEA. This CDR3 spans 16 amino acids. Deletions cut 5 bases from V and 6 bases from J, with 21 bases between. This record comes from a study of blood T cell repertoires in COVID-19. TCRdb's copy holds only in-frame clones and misses some; the assay was immunoSEQ multiplex PCR. This sample has some 140,000 clones, with around 84% found just once. The clonotype originates from an elderly man with acute or convalescent COVID-19. The chain couples TRBV11-3 to TRBJ2-3, with a tentative D call TRBD2 (7 bases). Sequencing input: peripheral blood. CDR3 amino acids: CASSPGTHAGGDTQYF. The CDR3 DNA sequence: TGTGCCAGCAGCCCCGGGACACACGCCGGGGGGGATACGCAGTATTTT.